The present T cell receptor (beta chain) was sequenced within a study of blood T cells in healthy people across ages. Next came a second PCR, run for about 7 to 12 cycles, which used a sample-barcoded 5' primer along with a J-beta primer mix. TCRdb re-analysed the 5' RACE reads in MiXCR, keeping a single row per CDR3 protein. This repertoire shows roughly 700,000 distinct CDR3 sequences, about 52% found once; its top ten account for 30% to 40%. This clonotype turned up a few times. CDR3 size: 13 residues. The V end was cut by 7 bases, the J end by 4 bases, with 13 bases between. Germline V gene lookup returns CDR1 SGHTA and CDR2 FQGNSA.

The chain has TRBV7-2 and TRBJ2-5; D might be TRBD2 (6 bases). The receptor was derived from a woman aged 55-70 years in good health. Material: blood. The CDR3 here is CASKGGGIETQYF. CDR3 nucleotides: TGTGCCAGCAAGGGAGGCGGGATAGAGACCCAGTACTTC.